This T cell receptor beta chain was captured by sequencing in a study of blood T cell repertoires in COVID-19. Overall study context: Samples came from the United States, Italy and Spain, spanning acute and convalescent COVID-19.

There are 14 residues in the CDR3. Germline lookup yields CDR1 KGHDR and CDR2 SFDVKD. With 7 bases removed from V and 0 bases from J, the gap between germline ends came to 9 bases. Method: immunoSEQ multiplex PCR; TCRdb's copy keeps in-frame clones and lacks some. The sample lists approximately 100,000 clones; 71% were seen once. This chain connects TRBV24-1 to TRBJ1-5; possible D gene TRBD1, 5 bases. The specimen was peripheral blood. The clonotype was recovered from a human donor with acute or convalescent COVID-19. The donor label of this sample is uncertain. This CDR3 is CATSRGDSNQPQHF. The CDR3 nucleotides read TGTGCCACCAGCCGGGGGGATAGCAATCAGCCCCAGCATTTT.